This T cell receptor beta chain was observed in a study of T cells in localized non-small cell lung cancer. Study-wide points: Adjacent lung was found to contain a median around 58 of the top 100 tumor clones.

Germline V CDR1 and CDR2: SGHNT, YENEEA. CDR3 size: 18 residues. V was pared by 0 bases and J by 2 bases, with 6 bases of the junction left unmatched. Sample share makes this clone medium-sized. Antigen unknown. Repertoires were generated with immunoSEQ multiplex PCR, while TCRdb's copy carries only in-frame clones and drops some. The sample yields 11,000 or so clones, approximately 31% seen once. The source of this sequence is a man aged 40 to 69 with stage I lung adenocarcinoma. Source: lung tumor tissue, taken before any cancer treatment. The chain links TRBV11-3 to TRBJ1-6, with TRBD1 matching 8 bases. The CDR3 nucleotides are TGTGCCAGCAGCTTAGAAGGCCGGGACAGGCCCTATAATTCACCCCTCCACTTT. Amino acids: CASSLEGRDRPYNSPLHF.